This TCR beta chain was obtained from a study of cytomegalovirus exposure and HLA in healthy donors. Background on the study: Roughly 89 million unique TCR sequences came from HLA-typed donors in an early release.

Study observations and caveats: Later on, an analysis showed TCR association rates differing by HLA locus, with DRB1 the most and HLA-C the fewest. In an earlier analysis, in some 500 donors, most V segments appeared productive either ~87% or ~30% of the time. Presence/absence analyses assumed roughly uniform sequencing depth across donors, which may not hold.

Remarks on this clone: What it binds is unknown.

Primers included in the PCR were 60 Vbeta and 13 Jbeta primers. Generated by immunoSEQ multiplex PCR, the TCRdb table keeps only in-frame clones and is missing some. Here the sample spans 180,000 or so clones, 77% being singletons. The sequenced material came from PBMCs. The clonotype comes from a man younger than 30 in good health and CMV-seronegative.

CDR3 DNA: TGTGCCATCAGTCCCACTAGCGGGAGCTACGAGCAGTACTTC. Protein product: CAISPTSGSYEQYF. This sequence joins TRBV10-3 and TRBJ2-5, with 11 bases lining up with TRBD2. Near its end, the DNA agrees better with TRBJ2-7, so the J call may be wrong. This CDR3 is 14 amino acids long. CDR1 ENHRY and CDR2 SYGVKD come from the germline V gene.